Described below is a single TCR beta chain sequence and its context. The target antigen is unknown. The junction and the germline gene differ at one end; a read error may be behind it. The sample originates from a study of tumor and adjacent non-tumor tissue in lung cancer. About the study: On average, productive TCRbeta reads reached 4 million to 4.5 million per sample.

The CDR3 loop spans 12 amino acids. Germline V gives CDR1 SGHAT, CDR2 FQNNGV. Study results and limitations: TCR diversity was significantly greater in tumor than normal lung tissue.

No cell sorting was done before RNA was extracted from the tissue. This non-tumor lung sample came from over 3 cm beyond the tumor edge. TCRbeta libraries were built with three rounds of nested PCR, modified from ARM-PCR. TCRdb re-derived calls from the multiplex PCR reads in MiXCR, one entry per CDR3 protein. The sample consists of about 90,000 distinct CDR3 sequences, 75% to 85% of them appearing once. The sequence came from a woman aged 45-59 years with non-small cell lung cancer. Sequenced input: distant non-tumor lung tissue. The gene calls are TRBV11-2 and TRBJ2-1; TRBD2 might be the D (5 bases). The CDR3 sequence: CPSGLNEDERFF. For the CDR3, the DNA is TGTCCCAGCGGCTTAAACGAAGATGAGCGGTTCTTC.